One and the same sample provided the 28 T cell receptor beta chains below, sequenced in a study of T cell responses to AZD1222 COVID-19 vaccine. Method: immunoSEQ multiplex PCR; TCRdb's copy keeps in-frame clones and lacks some. Of about 160,000 clones in the sample, roughly 90% are singletons; the top ten hold approximately 4.3%. Sequenced material: peripheral blood, taken 28 days after the second AZD1222 dose. The receptors were gathered from an adult who received the AZD1222 COVID-19 vaccine.

The rearrangement joins TRBV6-5 to TRBJ1-3; D remains ambiguous. Trimming shortened V by 6 bases and J by 0 bases, and 12 bases separated the two germline ends. The CDR3 is 15 amino acids. The germline gives CDR1 MNHEY, CDR2 SVGAGI. The DNA for the CDR3 is TGTGCCAGCAGGCAGGACGGAAACTCTGGAAACACCATATATTTT. Protein product: CASRQDGNSGNTIYF.

The chain uses TRBV9 and TRBJ2-1; D ambiguous. The CDR3 has 16 residues. Germline assignment: CDR1 SGDLS and CDR2 YYNGEE. Trimming removed 0 bases from V and 5 bases from J, with 15 bases in between. CDR3 coding DNA: TGTGCCAGCAGCGTAGTGGGCAGCCCGGTGGACAATGAGCAGTTCTTC. Translating it yields CASSVVGSPVDNEQFF.

The chain employs TRBV20-1 and TRBJ2-2; 9 nucleotides agree with TRBD1. The CDR3 covers 14 residues. After removal of 3 bases from V and 7 bases from J, the junction contained 6 bases not matched to a gene. Germline values: CDR1 DFQATT, CDR2 SNEGSKA (reference sequence). CDR3 loop: CSASGTGFNGELFF. CDR3 bases: TGCAGTGCTAGTGGGACAGGGTTCAACGGGGAGCTGTTTTTT.

This clone was seen a handful of times. The V call is TRBV4-1, the J call TRBJ1-2; 7 nucleotides line up with TRBD1. Germline V gives CDR1 MGHRA, CDR2 YSYEKL. The CDR3 is 14 residues long. V shed 0 bases, J shed 5 bases, and the junction held 3 bases outside the gene matches. The CDR3 DNA is TGCGCCAGCAGCCAAGAAGGGACAGCTTATGGCTACACCTTC. Amino acids: CASSQEGTAYGYTF.

This clone was picked up one time. V is TRBV7-2 and J is TRBJ1-6; 10 nucleotides match TRBD1. The germline V gene encodes CDR1 SGHTA and CDR2 FQGNSA. V shed 5 bases, J shed 9 bases, and the junction held 7 bases outside the gene matches. The CDR3 totals 15 residues. CDR3 amino acids: CASSPPGQGTSPLHF. In DNA form, the CDR3 reads TGTGCCAGCAGCCCGCCGGGACAGGGGACTTCACCCCTCCACTTT.

This chain uses TRBV5-6 with TRBJ1-2; a weak D match, TRBD1 (5 bases). The germline V gene has CDR1 SGHDT and CDR2 YYEEEE. V was clipped by 4 bases and J by 4 bases, with 14 bases between them. The CDR3 totals 14 residues. The CDR3 is CASSRRGVFYGYTF. The CDR3 region has the DNA TGTGCCAGCAGCCGAAGAGGGGTTTTCTATGGCTACACCTTC.

The chain links TRBV27 to TRBJ2-7; D possibly matches TRBD1 or TRBD2 (5 bases each). This CDR3 contains 13 residues. V was trimmed by 2 bases and J by 12 bases, leaving 17 bases between them. The germline V gene has CDR1 MNHEY and CDR2 SMNVEV (reference sequence). The CDR3: CASSLNWGSPWYF. The DNA for the CDR3 is TGTGCCAGCAGTTTAAATTGGGGGTCCCCTTGGTACTTC.

V gene TRBV6-5 combines with J gene TRBJ2-7; 7 nucleotides align to TRBD1. Germline-derived CDR1 and CDR2 are MNHEY and SVGAGI. The CDR3 extends over 14 amino acids. After removal of 5 bases from V and 4 bases from J, the junction contained 8 bases not matched to a gene. CDR3 DNA: TGTGCCAGCAGTCTCCGGGACAGCTTTTACGAGCAGTACTTC. This gives the protein CASSLRDSFYEQYF.

The chain employs TRBV28 and TRBJ1-3; D uncertain. Between the trimmed V and J ends, which lost 3 bases and 0 bases, there was a span of 9 bases. Germline V gives CDR1 MDHEN, CDR2 SYDVKM. This CDR3 is 15 amino acids long. In nucleotides, the CDR3 is TGTGCCAGCAGTTTCCTGTCTGGCTCTGGAAACACCATATATTTT. Its translation: CASSFLSGSGNTIYF. The whole variable domain, remainder taken from reference TRBV28 and TRBJ1-3, is DVKVTQSSRYLVKRTGEKVFLECVQDMDHENMFWYRQDPGLGLRLIYFSYDVKMKEKGDIPEGYSVSREKKERFSLILESASTNQTSMYLCASSFLSGSGNTIYFGEGSWLTVV.

This clone came up a few times. This rearrangement joins TRBV7-9 to TRBJ2-1; TRBD2 matches 11 bases. The length of the CDR3 is 15 residues. Germline values: CDR1 SEHNR, CDR2 FQNEAQ (reference sequence). The trim removed 6 bases at V and 5 bases at J, leaving 6 bases unmatched. The CDR3 is CASSPLAGGDNEQFF. DNA of the CDR3: TGTGCCAGCAGTCCGCTAGCGGGGGGCGACAATGAGCAGTTCTTC.

The chain couples TRBV2 to TRBJ1-5, with no clear D. The CDR3 spans 15 residues. The germline V and J ends were trimmed by 6 bases and 0 bases, with 12 bases remaining between them. Germline V gene data show CDR1 as SNHLY and CDR2 as FYNNEI. The CDR3 DNA reads TGTGCCAGCAGGGGAGGAAGCCTTAGCAATCAGCCCCAGCATTTT. Residues: CASRGGSLSNQPQHF.

The rearrangement joins TRBV11-2 to TRBJ2-5; D could derive from TRBD1 or TRBD2 (5 bases each). This CDR3 has 14 residues. Germline V gives CDR1 SGHAT, CDR2 FQNNGV. V lost 4 bases, J lost 4 bases, and 13 bases lay in between. CDR3 loop: CASSSVGARETQYF. For the CDR3, the DNA is TGTGCCAGCAGCTCCGTCGGGGCACGAGAGACCCAGTACTTC.

The J gene is TRBJ1-1, the V gene TRBV6-4, with 9 bases that match TRBD1. This CDR3 is 15 amino acids long. Trimming at V came to 6 bases and at J to 1 base, leaving 6 bases not matched to a gene. The V gene's germline CDR1 is MRHNA and CDR2 SNTAGT. This CDR3 is CASRIQGAANTEAFF. The CDR3 bases are TGTGCCAGCAGAATACAGGGGGCGGCGAACACTGAAGCTTTCTTT.

The chain couples TRBV4-1 to TRBJ2-2, with D perhaps TRBD1 (6 bases). The CDR3 has 14 amino acids. Germline V gene sequence: CDR1 MGHRA, CDR2 YSYEKL. Trimming left V 3 bases short and J 7 bases short, with 12 bases between. The DNA of the CDR3 is TGCGCCAGCAGCCATGGGCAGGACAGCGGGGAGCTGTTTTTT. Translating gives CASSHGQDSGELFF.

The chain is built from TRBV30 and TRBJ1-2; no definite D call. In germline, CDR1 is GTSNPN, CDR2 SVGIG (reference sequence). The CDR3 has 13 amino acids. V was cut by 3 bases and J by 7 bases, with 15 bases left in between. The CDR3 DNA reads TGTGCCTGGAGCCCAACACGGAGTTCTGGCTACACCTTC. Its translation is CAWSPTRSSGYTF.

J is TRBJ2-3 and V is TRBV24-1; TRBD1 matches 10 bases. Germline loops: CDR1 KGHDR, CDR2 SFDVKD. With V trimmed by 9 bases and J by 4 bases, 12 bases remained unmatched. This CDR3 is built from 16 residues. The CDR3 nucleotides read TGTGCCACCTCAGATTCCGGGACAGGGGTCCCAGATACGCAGTATTTT. Protein: CATSDSGTGVPDTQYF.

This sequence joins TRBV7-9 and TRBJ1-1; D is unresolved. CDR1 is SEHNR, CDR2 FQNEAQ, per germline (reference sequence). The CDR3 consists of 13 residues. With 5 bases removed from V and 1 base from J, the gap between germline ends came to 8 bases. The CDR3 is CASSRDKNTEAFF. As DNA, the CDR3 is TGTGCCAGCAGCCGAGACAAGAACACTGAAGCTTTCTTT.

The chain links TRBV6-5 to TRBJ1-2; 7 nucleotides agree with TRBD1. The CDR3 has 12 amino acids. Germline lookup yields CDR1 MNHEY and CDR2 SVGAGI. V gave up 8 bases and J gave up 8 bases; unmatched junction bases: 8. CDR3 nucleotide sequence: TGTGCCAGCCGGGACAGTCCGATAGGCTACACCTTC. It yields the protein CASRDSPIGYTF.

This chain connects TRBV7-9 to TRBJ1-4; D call uncertain. The CDR3 is made up of 15 amino acids. The V gene's germline CDR1 is SEHNR and CDR2 FQNEAQ (reference sequence). Trimming pared 4 bases from V and 0 bases from J, leaving 9 bases between. The CDR3 loop reads CASSSSPATNEKLFF. DNA of the CDR3: TGTGCCAGCAGCTCGTCACCTGCAACTAATGAAAAACTGTTTTTT.

The genes are TRBV6-5 and TRBJ1-2; D may be TRBD1 (6 bases). Germline CDR1 is MNHEY and CDR2 is SVGAGI. The germline V and J ends were trimmed by 6 bases and 4 bases, with 18 bases remaining between them. The CDR3 has 15 amino acids. The CDR3 bases are TGTGCCAGCAGATCGCCCAGGGGAAGGCTCTATGGCTACACCTTC. Translated: CASRSPRGRLYGYTF.

The chain links TRBV2 to TRBJ1-6, with 7 bases identical to TRBD1. Germline assignment: CDR1 SNHLY and CDR2 FYNNEI. The junction had 10 bases not matched to a gene; V was cut back by 10 bases and J by 10 bases. This CDR3 is built from 13 residues. This CDR3 reads CAISNYRGSPLHF. In DNA, the CDR3 is TGTGCCATCTCCAATTACAGGGGATCACCCCTCCACTTT.

This clone was detected only a few times. This chain links TRBV2 with TRBJ1-5, with D maybe TRBD1 (6 bases). Trimming removed 6 bases at V and 9 bases at J, with 18 bases between. Per the germline V gene, CDR1 is SNHLY and CDR2 is FYNNEI. This CDR3 has 14 residues. CDR3 sequence: CASRSLGGGGPQHF. In nucleotides, the CDR3 is TGTGCCAGCAGGAGTCTGGGGGGAGGGGGGCCCCAGCATTTT.

This chain links TRBV28 with TRBJ1-2, with D possibly TRBD1 on 6 matching bases. This CDR3 is 13 amino acids long. Trimming cost V 5 bases and J 7 bases, with 14 bases left between them. Germline V gene sequence: CDR1 MDHEN, CDR2 SYDVKM. CDR3 region: CASSATGQIGYTF. The CDR3 DNA reads as TGTGCCAGCAGTGCCACCGGACAGATTGGCTACACCTTC.

The chain is built from TRBV2 and TRBJ1-1, with 7 bases that match TRBD1. The CDR3 spans 15 residues. The V gene end was trimmed by 6 bases and the J gene end by 3 bases; junction bases not matched to a gene: 10. The V gene's germline CDR1 is SNHLY and CDR2 FYNNEI. The CDR3: CASSLGTATYTEAFF. The CDR3 bases are TGTGCCAGCAGCCTTGGGACAGCAACCTACACTGAAGCTTTCTTT.

This clone came up once. The chain combines TRBV2 with TRBJ1-1; tentative D call: TRBD1 (5 bases). Germline V lookup: CDR1 SNHLY, CDR2 FYNNEI. V was pared by 3 bases and J by 1 base, with 12 bases between. The CDR3 contains 15 residues. For the CDR3, the DNA is TGTGCCAGCAGTGATACCGGGACTCCGAACACTGAAGCTTTCTTT. This sequence encodes CASSDTGTPNTEAFF.

The rearrangement joins TRBV14 to TRBJ1-1; D gene ambiguous. The V gene's germline CDR1 is SGHDN and CDR2 FVKESK. This CDR3 has 14 amino acids. V lost 9 bases to trimming and J lost 2 bases, with 16 bases between them. CDR3 protein: CASEGPLLNTEAFF. The CDR3 DNA follows: TGTGCCAGTGAGGGCCCACTCTTAAACACTGAAGCTTTCTTT.

The chain links TRBV13 to TRBJ1-1; no reliable D call. CDR1 and CDR2 from the germline V gene are PRHDT and FYEKMQ (reference sequence). The ends were cut back, 6 bases at V and 10 bases at J, with 24 bases in the middle. This CDR3 comprises 15 residues. CDR3 region: CASSLIRRASEGAFF. The CDR3 region has the DNA TGTGCCAGCAGTCTAATTCGCCGGGCCTCTGAAGGAGCTTTCTTT.

The gene calls are TRBV5-4 and TRBJ1-4, with no clear D. The CDR3 totals 13 residues. Germline V gives CDR1 SGHNT, CDR2 YYREEE (reference sequence). Trimming pared 0 bases from V and 12 bases from J, leaving 12 bases between. CDR3 bases: TGTGCCAGCAGCTTGGACGGTAGGGCGGAACTGTTTTTT. Encoded protein: CASSLDGRAELFF.